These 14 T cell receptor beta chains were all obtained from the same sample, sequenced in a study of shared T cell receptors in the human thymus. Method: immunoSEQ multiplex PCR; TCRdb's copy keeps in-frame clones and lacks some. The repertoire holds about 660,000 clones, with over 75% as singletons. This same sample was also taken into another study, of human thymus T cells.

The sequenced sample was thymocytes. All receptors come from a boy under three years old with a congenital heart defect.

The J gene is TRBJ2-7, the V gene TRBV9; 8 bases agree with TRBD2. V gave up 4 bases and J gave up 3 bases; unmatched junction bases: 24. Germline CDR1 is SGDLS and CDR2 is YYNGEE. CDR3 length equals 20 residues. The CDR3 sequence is CASSLQPGSKGGAGDYEQYF. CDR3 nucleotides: TGTGCCAGCAGCCTTCAACCCGGGAGTAAGGGTGGAGCGGGAGACTACGAGCAGTACTTC.

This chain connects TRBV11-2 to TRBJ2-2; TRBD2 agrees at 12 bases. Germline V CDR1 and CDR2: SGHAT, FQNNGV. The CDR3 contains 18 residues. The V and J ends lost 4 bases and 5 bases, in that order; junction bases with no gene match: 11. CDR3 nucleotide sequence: TGTGCCAGCAGCTCTGGACGGCCACTAGCGGGAGGAACCGGGGAGCTGTTTTTT. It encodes CASSSGRPLAGGTGELFF.

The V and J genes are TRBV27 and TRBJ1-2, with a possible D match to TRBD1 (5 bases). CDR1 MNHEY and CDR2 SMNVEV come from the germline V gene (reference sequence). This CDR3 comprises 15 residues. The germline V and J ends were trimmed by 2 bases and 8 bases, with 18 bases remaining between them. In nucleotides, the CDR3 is TGTGCCAGCAGTTTAAAAGTGGGGCGCGCCTGGGGCTACACCTTC. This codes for CASSLKVGRAWGYTF.

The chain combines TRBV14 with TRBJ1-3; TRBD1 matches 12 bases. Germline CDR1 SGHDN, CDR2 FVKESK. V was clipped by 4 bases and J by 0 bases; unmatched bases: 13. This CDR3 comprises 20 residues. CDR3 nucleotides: TGTGCCAGCAGCCCCCCGGGACAGGGGGCGGCTGCAAGCTCTGGAAACACCATATATTTT. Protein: CASSPPGQGAAASSGNTIYF.

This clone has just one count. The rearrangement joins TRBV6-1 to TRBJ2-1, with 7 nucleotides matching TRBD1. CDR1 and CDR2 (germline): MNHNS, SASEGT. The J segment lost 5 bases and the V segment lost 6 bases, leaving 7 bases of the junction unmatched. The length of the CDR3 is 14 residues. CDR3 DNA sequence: TGTGCCAGCAGGCAACAGGGGCGGCACAATGAGCAGTTCTTC. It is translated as CASRQQGRHNEQFF.

The CDR3 is CAWSPRTNNQNIQETQYF. CDR3 nucleotides: TGTGCCTGGAGTCCGAGGACTAACAACCAAAACATTCAAGAGACCCAGTACTTC. The chain recombines TRBV30 with TRBJ2-5, with D possibly TRBD2 on 6 matching bases. V was trimmed by 2 bases and J by 2 bases, leaving 24 bases between them. In germline, CDR1 is GTSNPN, CDR2 SVGIG (reference sequence). The CDR3 extends over 18 amino acids.

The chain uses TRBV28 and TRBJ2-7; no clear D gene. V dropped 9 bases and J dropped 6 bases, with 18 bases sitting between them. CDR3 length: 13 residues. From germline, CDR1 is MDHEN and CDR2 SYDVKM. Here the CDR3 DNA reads TGTGCCAGTAGCATACCCCCTCGCCTCGAGCAGTACTTC. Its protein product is CASSIPPRLEQYF.

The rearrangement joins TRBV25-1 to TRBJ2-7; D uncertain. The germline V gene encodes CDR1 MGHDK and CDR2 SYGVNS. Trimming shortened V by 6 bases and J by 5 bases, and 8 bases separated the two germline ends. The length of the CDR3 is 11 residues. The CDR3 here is CASRVLNEQYF. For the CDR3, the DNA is TGTGCCAGCAGGGTACTCAACGAGCAGTACTTC.

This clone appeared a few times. CDR3: CASSPLPATNEKLFF. The CDR3 region has the DNA TGCGCCAGCAGTCCTTTACCGGCAACTAATGAAAAACTGTTTTTT. V usage is TRBV4-3 and J usage is TRBJ1-4; D is ambiguous. The ends were cut back, 6 bases at V and 0 bases at J, with 11 bases in the middle. CDR3 length: 15 residues. Germline assignment: CDR1 LGHNA and CDR2 YSLEER.

CDR3 region: CASGGGRDGYTF. The DNA for the CDR3 is TGTGCCAGCGGGGGGGGGCGCGATGGCTACACCTTC. V and J are TRBV7-9 and TRBJ1-2; possibly TRBD1 for D (6 bases). Trimming shortened V by 8 bases and J by 6 bases, and 13 bases separated the two germline ends. The CDR3 contains 12 residues. Per the germline V gene, CDR1 is SEHNR and CDR2 is FQNEAQ (reference sequence).

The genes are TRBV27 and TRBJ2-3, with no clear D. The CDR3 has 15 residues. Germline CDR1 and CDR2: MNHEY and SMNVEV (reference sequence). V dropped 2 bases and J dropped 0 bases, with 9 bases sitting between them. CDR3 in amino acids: CASSLLSPSTDTQYF. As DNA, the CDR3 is TGTGCCAGCAGTTTACTGAGCCCCAGCACAGATACGCAGTATTTT.

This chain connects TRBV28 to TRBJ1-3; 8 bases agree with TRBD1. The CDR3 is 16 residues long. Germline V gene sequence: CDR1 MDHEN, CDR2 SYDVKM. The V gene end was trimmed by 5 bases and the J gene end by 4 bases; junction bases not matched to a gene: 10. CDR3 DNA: TGTGCCAGCAGTAGATACAGGGGGATAACCGGAAACACCATATATTTT. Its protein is CASSRYRGITGNTIYF. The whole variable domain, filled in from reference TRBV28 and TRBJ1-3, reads DVKVTQSSRYLVKRTGEKVFLECVQDMDHENMFWYRQDPGLGLRLIYFSYDVKMKEKGDIPEGYSVSREKKERFSLILESASTNQTSMYLCASSRYRGITGNTIYFGEGSWLTVV.

The CDR3 is CASSFRDRVGYEQYF. The CDR3 coding sequence is TGTGCCAGCAGCTTCCGGGACAGGGTAGGTTACGAGCAGTACTTC. The chain has TRBV5-4 and TRBJ2-7; the match to TRBD1 covers 9 bases. This CDR3 is built from 15 residues. The germline V gene encodes CDR1 SGHNT and CDR2 YYREEE (reference sequence). The V and J ends lost 2 bases and 4 bases, in that order; junction bases with no gene match: 7.

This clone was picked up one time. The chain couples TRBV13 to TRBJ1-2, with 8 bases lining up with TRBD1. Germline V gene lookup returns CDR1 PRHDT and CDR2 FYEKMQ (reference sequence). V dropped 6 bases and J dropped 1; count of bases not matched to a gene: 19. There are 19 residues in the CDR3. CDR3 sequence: CASRRDEGDRRGLNYGYTF. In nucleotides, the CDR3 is TGTGCCAGCAGGCGAGACGAAGGGGACAGGAGGGGTCTTAACTATGGCTACACCTTC.